The rows below give T cell receptor beta chains drawn from one sample of a study of blood T cell repertoires in COVID-19. Produced via immunoSEQ multiplex PCR; TCRdb's table is partial and in-frame only. The sample carries roughly 250,000 clones, 92% recorded once. Sequenced input: peripheral blood. The receptors stem from a young man with COVID-19, enrolled during active disease. CDR3s include the opening cysteine and the closing phenylalanine or tryptophan. D genes are given only for firm matches. The size field is filled for only some rows; it gives once, few, many or a size class.

>.|.|TRBJ2-1|TRBV7-2
TGTGCCAGCAGCTTATCTACAGAGCCAAACAATGAGCAGTTCTTC
CASSLSTEPNNEQFF
>.|TRBD1|TRBJ1-1|TRBV2
TGTACCACAGGGGACACTGAAGCTTTCTTT
CTTGDTEAFF
>.|TRBD2|TRBJ2-5|TRBV18
TGTGCCAGCTCACCGGGATCTAGCGGGGGCTACGAGACCCAGTACTTC
CASSPGSSGGYETQYF
>.|.|TRBJ1-6|TRBV7-9
TGTGCCAGCAGCTTATTCGGGGGTATAGAATCACCCCTCCACTTT
CASSLFGGIESPLHF
>.|TRBD1|TRBJ2-5|TRBV3-1/TRBV3-2
TGTGCCAGCAGCCAAGACCGGGACAGGGTTTGGGAGACCCAGTACTTC
CASSQDRDRVWETQYF
>.|.|TRBJ1-2|TRBV11-2
TGTGCCAGCAGCTTAGGTTCCGCCGGTCAGGACTATGGCTACACCTTC
CASSLGSAGQDYGYTF
>.|.|TRBJ1-2|TRBV2
TGTGCCAGCATTTATCCAGAACCGAACTATGGCTACACCTTC
CASIYPEPNYGYTF
>.|.|TRBJ1-2|TRBV5-1
TGCGCCAGCAGCTTGGTTCCGGGGGACTATGGCTACACCTTC
CASSLVPGDYGYTF
>few|TRBD1|TRBJ2-7|TRBV6-1
TGTGCCAGCAGTGAGACAGGGGGAACCTACGAGCAGTACTTC
CASSETGGTYEQYF
>.|.|TRBJ2-1|TRBV7-9
TGTGCCAGCAGCCAGGCATTCCCCCAGAGAAATGAGCAGTTCTTC
CASSQAFPQRNEQFF
>.|TRBD1|TRBJ1-2|TRBV11-2
TGTGCCAGCAGCTCGGACAGGGCTAACTATGGCTACACCTTC
CASSSDRANYGYTF
>.|.|TRBJ1-3|TRBV14
TGTGCCAGCAGCCAAGACCCGGGATTTGTATACACCATATATTTT
CASSQDPGFVYTIYF
>.|TRBD2|TRBJ2-3|TRBV29-1
TGCAGCGTATTCGGACGGGAGGGGACAGATACGCAGTATTTT
CSVFGREGTDTQYF